The T cell receptor (beta chain) under discussion was sequenced for a study of T cell repertoires in cytomegalovirus infection. Study-wide context: Well-studied HLA-B-restricted epitopes and recently identified HLA-C-restricted epitopes of CMV were both used in the study. In public TCR beta signatures, there were indications of both CMV infection and matching HLA type.

Notes on this clonotype: The antigen is undetermined.

The V and J ends lost 5 bases and 5 bases respectively, with 8 bases between them. Per the germline V gene, CDR1 is MNHEY and CDR2 is SMNVEV (reference sequence). The CDR3 has 12 amino acids. Study-level results: The ex vivo response was dominated by HLA-C-restricted CMV-specific TCR beta clonotypes.

TCRdb recomputed calls from the reads with MiXCR, one row per CDR3 protein. Of about 830,000 distinct CDR3 sequences listed, 32% were seen once; the top ten hold roughly 12%. The chain employs TRBV27 and TRBJ2-3; no clear D gene. This receptor was taken from a human donor in good health (CMV status not recorded). Some clones in this sample may be carry-over from other donors' samples. Sequences were derived from cultured CD8+ T cells from PBMCs, sampled from culture after CMV antigen stimulation. The CDR3 nucleotides read TGTGCCAGCAGTAGATCCCTAGATACGCAGTATTTT. Translated: CASSRSLDTQYF.